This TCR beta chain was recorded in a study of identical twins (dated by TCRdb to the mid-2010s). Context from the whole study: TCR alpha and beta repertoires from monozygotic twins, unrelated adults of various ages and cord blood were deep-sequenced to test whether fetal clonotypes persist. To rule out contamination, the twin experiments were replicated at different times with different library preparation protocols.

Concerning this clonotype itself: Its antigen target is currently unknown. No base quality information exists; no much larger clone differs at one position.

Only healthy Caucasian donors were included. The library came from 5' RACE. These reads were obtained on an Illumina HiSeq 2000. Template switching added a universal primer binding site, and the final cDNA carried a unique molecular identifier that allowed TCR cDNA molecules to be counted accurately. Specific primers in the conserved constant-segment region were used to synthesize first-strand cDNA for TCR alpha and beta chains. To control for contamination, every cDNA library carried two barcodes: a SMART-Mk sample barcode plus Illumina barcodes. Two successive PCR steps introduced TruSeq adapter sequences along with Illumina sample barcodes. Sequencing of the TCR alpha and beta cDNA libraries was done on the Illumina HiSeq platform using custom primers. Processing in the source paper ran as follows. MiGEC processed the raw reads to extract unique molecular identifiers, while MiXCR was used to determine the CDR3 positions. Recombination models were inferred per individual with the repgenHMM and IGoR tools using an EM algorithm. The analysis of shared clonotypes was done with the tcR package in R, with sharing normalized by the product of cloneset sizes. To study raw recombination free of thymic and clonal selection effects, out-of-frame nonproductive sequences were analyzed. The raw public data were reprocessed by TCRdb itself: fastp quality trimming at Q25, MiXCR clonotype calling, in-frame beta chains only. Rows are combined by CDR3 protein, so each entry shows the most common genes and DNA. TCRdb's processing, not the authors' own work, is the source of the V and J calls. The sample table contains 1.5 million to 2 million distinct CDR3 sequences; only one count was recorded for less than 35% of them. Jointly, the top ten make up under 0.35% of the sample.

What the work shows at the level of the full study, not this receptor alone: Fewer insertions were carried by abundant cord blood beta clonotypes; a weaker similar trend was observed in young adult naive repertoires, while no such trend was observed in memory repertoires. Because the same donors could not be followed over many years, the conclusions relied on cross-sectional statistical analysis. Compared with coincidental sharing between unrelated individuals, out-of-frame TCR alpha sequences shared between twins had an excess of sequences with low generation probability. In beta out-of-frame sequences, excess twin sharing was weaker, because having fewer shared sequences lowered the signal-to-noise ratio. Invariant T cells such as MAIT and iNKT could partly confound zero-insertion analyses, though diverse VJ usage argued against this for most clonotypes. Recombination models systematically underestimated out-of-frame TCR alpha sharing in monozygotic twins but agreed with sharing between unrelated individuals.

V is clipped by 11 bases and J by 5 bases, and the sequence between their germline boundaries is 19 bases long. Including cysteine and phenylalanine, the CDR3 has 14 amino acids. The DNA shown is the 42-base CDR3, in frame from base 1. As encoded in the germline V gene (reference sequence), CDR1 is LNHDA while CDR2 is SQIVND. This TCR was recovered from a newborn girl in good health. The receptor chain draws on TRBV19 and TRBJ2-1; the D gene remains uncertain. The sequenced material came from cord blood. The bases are TGTGCCGGTCCCCAGCCGGGCCGAGACAATGAGCAGTTCTTC. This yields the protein CAGPQPGRDNEQFF.